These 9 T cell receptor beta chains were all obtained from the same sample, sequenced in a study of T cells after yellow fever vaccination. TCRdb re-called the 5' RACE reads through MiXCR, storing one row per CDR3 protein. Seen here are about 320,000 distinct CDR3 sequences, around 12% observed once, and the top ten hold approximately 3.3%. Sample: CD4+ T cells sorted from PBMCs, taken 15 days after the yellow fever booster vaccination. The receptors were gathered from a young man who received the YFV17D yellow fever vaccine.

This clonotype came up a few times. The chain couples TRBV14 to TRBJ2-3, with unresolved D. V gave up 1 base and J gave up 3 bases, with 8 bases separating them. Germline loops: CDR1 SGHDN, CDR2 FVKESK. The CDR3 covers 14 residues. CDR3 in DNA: TGTGCCAGCAGCCAAGGGTGGGATACAGATACGCAGTATTTT. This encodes CASSQGWDTDTQYF.

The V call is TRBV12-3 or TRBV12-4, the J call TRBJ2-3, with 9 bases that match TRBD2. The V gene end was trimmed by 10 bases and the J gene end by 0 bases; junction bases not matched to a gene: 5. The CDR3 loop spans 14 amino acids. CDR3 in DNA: TGTGCCACCAGACTAGCGGCTAGCACAGATACGCAGTATTTT. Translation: CATRLAASTDTQYF.

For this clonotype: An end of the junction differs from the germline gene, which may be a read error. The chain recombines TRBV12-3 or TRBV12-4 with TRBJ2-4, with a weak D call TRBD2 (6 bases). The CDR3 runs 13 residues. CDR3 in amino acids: CASTLADKNIQYF. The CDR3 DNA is TGTGCCAGCACTTTAGCGGATAAAAACATTCAGTACTTC.

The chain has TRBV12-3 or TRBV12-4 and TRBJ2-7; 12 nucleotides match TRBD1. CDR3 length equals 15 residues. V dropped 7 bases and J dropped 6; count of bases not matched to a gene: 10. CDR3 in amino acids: CASTFGTGGLREQYF. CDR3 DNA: TGTGCCAGCACCTTCGGGACAGGGGGCCTACGCGAGCAGTACTTC.

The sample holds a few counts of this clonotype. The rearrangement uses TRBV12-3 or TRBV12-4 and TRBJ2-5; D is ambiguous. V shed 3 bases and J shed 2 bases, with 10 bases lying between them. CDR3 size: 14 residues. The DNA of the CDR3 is TGTGCCAGCAGTTTGAATTCCGTTCAAGAGACCCAGTACTTC. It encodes CASSLNSVQETQYF.

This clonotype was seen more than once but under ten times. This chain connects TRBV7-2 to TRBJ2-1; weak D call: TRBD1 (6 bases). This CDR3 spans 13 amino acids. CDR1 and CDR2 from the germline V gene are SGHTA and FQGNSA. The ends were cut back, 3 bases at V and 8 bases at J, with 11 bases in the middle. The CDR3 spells CASSFSGVYEQFF. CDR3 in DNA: TGTGCCAGCAGCTTCTCAGGGGTGTATGAGCAGTTCTTC.

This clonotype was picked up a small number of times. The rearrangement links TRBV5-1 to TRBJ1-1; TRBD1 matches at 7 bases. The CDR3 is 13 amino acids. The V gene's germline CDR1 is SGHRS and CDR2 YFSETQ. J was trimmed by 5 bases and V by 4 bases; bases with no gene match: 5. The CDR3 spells CASSTPGGTEAFF. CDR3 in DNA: TGCGCCAGCAGCACACCAGGGGGGACTGAAGCTTTCTTT.

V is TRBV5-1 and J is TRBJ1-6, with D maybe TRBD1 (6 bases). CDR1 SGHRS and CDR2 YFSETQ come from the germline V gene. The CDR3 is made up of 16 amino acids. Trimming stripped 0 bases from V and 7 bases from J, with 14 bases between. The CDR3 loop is CASSLDQGMGNSPLHF. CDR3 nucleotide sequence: TGCGCCAGCAGCTTGGACCAGGGGATGGGGAATTCACCCCTCCACTTT. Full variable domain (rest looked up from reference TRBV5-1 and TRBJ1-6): KAGVTQTPRYLIKTRGQQVTLSCSPISGHRSVSWYQQTPGQGLQFLFEYFSETQRNKGNFPGRFSGRQFSNSRSEMNVSTLELGDSALYLCASSLDQGMGNSPLHFGNGTRLTVT.

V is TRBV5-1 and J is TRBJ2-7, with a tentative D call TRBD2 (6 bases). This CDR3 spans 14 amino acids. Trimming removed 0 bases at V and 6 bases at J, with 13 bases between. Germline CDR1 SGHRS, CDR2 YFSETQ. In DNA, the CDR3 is TGCGCCAGCAGCTTGGAGGGGCGGGATACCGAGCAGTACTTC. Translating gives CASSLEGRDTEQYF.